The 5 T cell receptor beta chains below were found in one sample sequenced in a study of tumor and adjacent non-tumor tissue in lung cancer. The library came from three nested PCR rounds adapted from ARM-PCR protocols. A single record per CDR3 protein comes from TCRdb applying MiXCR to the multiplex PCR reads. The table shows around 140,000 distinct CDR3 sequences, with approximately 66% occurring only once. RNA was extracted from bulk tissue without any cell sorting. What was sequenced was lung tumor tissue. Receptors originate from a man aged 60-69 years with small cell lung cancer.

In the case of this clonotype: No conserved phenylalanine or tryptophan is present at the end of the CDR3, so a read error is the likely explanation. This chain joins TRBV11-2 and TRBJ1-1; D is undetermined. The germline gives CDR1 SGHAT, CDR2 FQNNGV. This CDR3 is 16 amino acids long. V dropped 0 bases and J dropped 2 bases, with 13 bases sitting between them. The CDR3 loop is CASSLDRTQVNTEAFI. CDR3 DNA: TGTGCCAGCAGCTTAGATCGAACTCAGGTTAACACTGAAGCTTTCATT.

A remark on this clonotype: Possible read error: a much larger clone is one base away. The genes are TRBV29-1 and TRBJ2-3; 8 bases line up with TRBD2. The CDR3 sequence is 15 residues long. Losses at the gene ends were 1 base for V and 6 bases for J; bases not matched to a gene: 9. Germline-derived CDR1 and CDR2 are SQVTM and ANQGSEA. CDR3 sequence: CSVEAHREGLDTQYF. CDR3 nucleotide sequence: TGCAGCGTTGAAGCTCATCGGGAGGGCCTCGATACGCAGTATTTT.

Comments on this clonotype: The junction differs from germline at one of its ends, possibly a read error. The rearrangement links TRBV11-2 to TRBJ1-1, with D tentatively TRBD1 (6 bases). This CDR3 comprises 17 residues. Germline V gene lookup returns CDR1 SGHAT and CDR2 FQNNGV. DNA of the CDR3: TGTGCCAGCAGCTCAAAGCAGGGGCCATGGATAAACAGTGAAGCTTCCTTT. Translated, it gives CASSSKQGPWINSEASF.

Points on this clonotype: The junction departs from the called germline gene at one end, perhaps through a read error. The rearrangement links TRBV5-1 to TRBJ2-1, with 10 bases identical to TRBD2. CDR1 is SGHRS, CDR2 YFSETQ, per germline. This CDR3 spans 18 amino acids. DNA of the CDR3: TGCGCCAGCAGCTTGGATGGGCTAGCGGGAGTGGGGTACAATGATCAGTTCTTC. This gives the protein CASSLDGLAGVGYNDQFF.

The chain has TRBV6-2 or TRBV6-3 and TRBJ2-5, with 7 positions matching TRBD1. The V gene's germline CDR1 is MNHEY and CDR2 SVGEGT. The trim removed 6 bases at V and 5 bases at J, leaving 6 bases unmatched. The CDR3 loop spans 13 amino acids. The CDR3 bases are TGTGCCAGCAGGAACAGGGGTTTGGAGACCCAGTACTTC. It specifies CASRNRGLETQYF.